The 2 T cell receptor beta chains listed next were all sequenced from one sample in a study of T cell responses to AZD1222 COVID-19 vaccine. The protocol was immunoSEQ multiplex PCR, while the TCRdb copy is restricted to in-frame clones and leaves out a portion. Of around 140,000 clones listed, about 92% were seen once; the top ten hold under 10%. Sequencing used peripheral blood, obtained on day 0 of AZD1222 vaccination. These receptors were collected from an adult in good health.

The chain employs TRBV25-1 and TRBJ1-2; 8 positions agree with TRBD1. Trimming cost V 2 bases and J 4 bases; bases outside gene matches: 12. The germline V gene encodes CDR1 MGHDK and CDR2 SYGVNS. The CDR3 totals 17 residues. The CDR3 region is CASSEAYTQGAGYGYTF. In DNA form, the CDR3 reads TGTGCCAGCAGTGAAGCTTACACTCAGGGGGCTGGCTATGGCTACACCTTC.

The chain is built from TRBV11-3 and TRBJ1-3; no clear D gene. Deletions cut 2 bases from V and 8 bases from J, with 10 bases between. Germline CDR1 is SGHNT and CDR2 is YENEEA. This CDR3 spans 13 amino acids. CDR3 nucleotide sequence: TGTGCCAGCAGCTTATCCGTGGTGTACACCATATATTTT. Amino acids: CASSLSVVYTIYF. Using reference TRBV11-3 and TRBJ1-3 for the parts outside the CDR3, the full variable domain is EAGVVQSPRYKIIEKKQPVAFWCNPISGHNTLYWYLQNLGQGPELLIRYENEEAVDDSQLPKDRFSAERLKGVDSTLKIQPAELGDSAVYLCASSLSVVYTIYFGEGSWLTVV.